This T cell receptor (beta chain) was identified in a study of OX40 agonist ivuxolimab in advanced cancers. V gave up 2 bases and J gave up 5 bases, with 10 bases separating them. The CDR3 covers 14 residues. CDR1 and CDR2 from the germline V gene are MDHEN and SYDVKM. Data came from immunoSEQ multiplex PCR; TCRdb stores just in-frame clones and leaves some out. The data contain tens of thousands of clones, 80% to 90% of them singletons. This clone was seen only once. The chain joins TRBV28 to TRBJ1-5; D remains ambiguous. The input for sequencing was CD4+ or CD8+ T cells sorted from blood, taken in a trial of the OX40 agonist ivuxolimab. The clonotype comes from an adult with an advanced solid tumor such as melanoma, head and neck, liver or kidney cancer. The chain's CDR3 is CASSLGVGHQPQHF. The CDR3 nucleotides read TGTGCCAGCAGTTTAGGTGTAGGTCATCAGCCCCAGCATTTT.